A single sample is the source of the 19 T cell receptor beta chains below, sequenced in a study of cytomegalovirus exposure and HLA in healthy donors (dated by TCRdb to 2015 to 2018). The library was made by the immunoSEQ multiplex PCR assay. The multiplex PCR relied on a mix of 60 forward primers for TCR Vbeta segments and 13 reverse primers for TCR Jbeta segments. TCRdb retrieved this table from immuneACCESS and kept in-frame rearrangements only. Not all clones are present; in checked studies, unresolved V genes account for under half, and no reason is known for the remainder. For this sample there are about 170,000 clones; approximately 81% appear just once. 0.35% to 0.45% of the sample comes from the top ten. Sequenced input: PBMCs. These receptors were collected from a boy between 2 and 10 years old in good health and CMV-seronegative.

The chain combines TRBV12-5 with TRBJ1-1; a weak D match, TRBD1 (5 bases). V lost 5 bases and J 6 bases, leaving 19 bases between the germline ends. The germline gives CDR1 LGHNT, CDR2 FRNRAP. This CDR3 is 15 amino acids long. CDR3 nucleotides: TGTGCTAGTGGTCCCCCAGGGCCGATCGAATCTGAAGCTTTCTTT. The encoded protein is CASGPPGPIESEAFF.

The chain has TRBV19 and TRBJ2-1; 8 positions match TRBD1. Germline V gene lookup returns CDR1 LNHDA and CDR2 SQIVND (reference sequence). The CDR3 is 16 residues long. The V gene end was trimmed by 3 bases and the J gene end by 3 bases; junction bases not matched to a gene: 7. CDR3 nucleotide sequence: TGTGCCAGTAGTATTGGGTCCAGGGGGCTCTACAATGAGCAGTTCTTC. Translated: CASSIGSRGLYNEQFF.

The chain employs TRBV10-3 and TRBJ2-3, with no clear D. V lost 3 bases, J lost 6 bases, and 10 bases lay in between. The CDR3 is made up of 13 amino acids. Germline CDR1 ENHRY, CDR2 SYGVKD. CDR3: CAISDVRGDTQYF. CDR3 nucleotides: TGTGCCATCAGTGACGTTAGAGGCGATACGCAGTATTTT.

As regards this clone: The junction differs from germline at one of its ends, possibly a read error. The V call is TRBV6-1, the J call TRBJ2-3; the match to TRBD2 covers 7 bases. The V gene's germline CDR1 is MNHNS and CDR2 SASEGT. This CDR3 region has 15 residues. In DNA form, the CDR3 reads TGTGTCAGCAGTCGGCGAAGCGGGGTGGCAGATACGCAGTATTTT. Residues: CVSSRRSGVADTQYF.

The CDR3: CASRKLAGASTDTQYF. Written as DNA, the CDR3 is TGCGCCAGCAGAAAACTAGCGGGGGCTAGCACAGATACGCAGTATTTT. The rearrangement joins TRBV5-1 to TRBJ2-3; 11 nucleotides align to TRBD2. V shed 5 bases and J 0 bases; nucleotides not matched to a gene: 5. Germline V gives CDR1 SGHRS, CDR2 YFSETQ. The CDR3 length is 16 residues. The variable domain in full, with the rest retrieved from reference TRBV5-1 and TRBJ2-3, is KAGVTQTPRYLIKTRGQQVTLSCSPISGHRSVSWYQQTPGQGLQFLFEYFSETQRNKGNFPGRFSGRQFSNSRSEMNVSTLELGDSALYLCASRKLAGASTDTQYFGPGTRLTVL.

The J gene is TRBJ2-1, the V gene TRBV28, with 9 bases matching TRBD2. The CDR3 length is 16 residues. With V trimmed by 7 bases and J by 4 bases, 11 bases remained unmatched. Germline V gene lookup returns CDR1 MDHEN and CDR2 SYDVKM. The CDR3 reads CASTPPGTSRYNEQFF. The CDR3 coding sequence is TGTGCCAGCACCCCCCCCGGGACTAGCAGGTACAATGAGCAGTTCTTC.

The gene calls are TRBV5-1 and TRBJ2-7, with D maybe TRBD2 (7 bases). This CDR3 contains 17 residues. Germline CDR1 reads SGHRS; CDR2 reads YFSETQ. Deletions cut 0 bases from V and 2 bases from J, with 18 bases between. CDR3 protein: CASSLASRGRAPYEQYF. Written as DNA, the CDR3 is TGCGCCAGCAGCTTGGCCAGTAGGGGGAGGGCCCCCTACGAGCAGTACTTC.

The rearrangement links TRBV25-1 to TRBJ1-5, with 7 bases identical to TRBD1. Germline lookup yields CDR1 MGHDK and CDR2 SYGVNS. The CDR3 runs to 14 residues. V trimming: 3 bases; J trimming: 3 bases; junction bases outside the gene matches: 2. CDR3 DNA sequence: TGTGCCAGCAGTGAGACAGGGAACAATCAGCCCCAGCATTTT. This translates into CASSETGNNQPQHF.

The chain has TRBV2 and TRBJ2-1, with 8 positions matching TRBD2. This CDR3 has 17 amino acids. CDR1 and CDR2 from the germline V gene are SNHLY and FYNNEI. V was pared by 0 bases and J by 8 bases, with 12 bases of the junction left unmatched. The CDR3 region is CASSEAISGSAFDEQFF. CDR3 coding DNA: TGTGCCAGCAGTGAAGCAATAAGCGGGAGTGCTTTTGATGAGCAGTTCTTC.

The V gene is TRBV28, the J gene TRBJ2-3; 9 nucleotides agree with TRBD1. Germline CDR1 is MDHEN and CDR2 is SYDVKM. The CDR3 has 14 amino acids. With V trimmed by 7 bases and J by 4 bases, 6 bases remained unmatched. The CDR3 DNA sequence: TGTGCCAGCATCCTACAGGGGGCTGCAGATACGCAGTATTTT. Translating it yields CASILQGAADTQYF.

The rearrangement links TRBV28 to TRBJ2-1; 13 bases are shared with TRBD2. The CDR3 runs 19 residues. Trimming took 5 bases from V and 9 from J; bases not matched to a gene: 19. Germline V CDR1 and CDR2: MDHEN, SYDVKM. This CDR3 reads CASSPGTSETRTSGSEQFF. The CDR3 region has the DNA TGTGCCAGCAGTCCCGGGACGTCCGAAACAAGGACTAGCGGGAGTGAGCAGTTCTTC.

This chain joins TRBV27 and TRBJ2-1, with D unclear. The CDR3 extends over 13 amino acids. The V end was cut by 5 bases, the J end by 5 bases, with 10 bases between. The germline V gene has CDR1 MNHEY and CDR2 SMNVEV (reference sequence). CDR3 loop: CASSTTTDNEQFF. The CDR3 bases are TGTGCCAGCAGTACGACCACAGACAATGAGCAGTTCTTC.

This chain connects TRBV7-6 to TRBJ1-1; tentative D call: TRBD1 (6 bases). The CDR3 contains 14 residues. V lost 1 base, J lost 4 bases, and 10 bases lay in between. CDR1 and CDR2 (germline): SGHVS, FNYEAQ. CDR3 bases: TGTGCCAGCAGCTTAGGGGGGCTGGGCACTGAAGCTTTCTTT. Its protein is CASSLGGLGTEAFF.

The chain is built from TRBV30 and TRBJ1-2; the D gene is possibly TRBD1 (6 bases). Deletions cut 2 bases from V and 0 bases from J, with 13 bases between. This CDR3 contains 15 residues. Per the germline V gene, CDR1 is GTSNPN and CDR2 is SVGIG (reference sequence). CDR3 in amino acids: CAWSIWTASNYGYTF. Written as DNA, the CDR3 is TGTGCCTGGAGTATCTGGACAGCCTCTAACTATGGCTACACCTTC.

The chain joins TRBV10-1 to TRBJ2-1, with 8 bases lining up with TRBD2. V gave up 5 bases and J gave up 1 base; unmatched junction bases: 4. From germline, CDR1 is WNHNN and CDR2 SYGVQD (reference sequence). CDR3 length equals 15 residues. The CDR3 coding sequence is TGCGCCAGCAGTCAGACTAGCGTTTCCTACAATGAGCAGTTCTTC. Its protein is CASSQTSVSYNEQFF.

The rearrangement uses TRBV7-2 and TRBJ1-2, with D possibly being TRBD1 (5 bases). V dropped 5 bases and J dropped 2 bases, with 12 bases sitting between them. CDR1 and CDR2 from the germline V gene are SGHTA and FQGNSA. This CDR3 spans 14 amino acids. The CDR3 nucleotides read TGTGCCAGCAGCAAAGGGGTCAGAAACTATGGCTACACCTTC. It is translated as CASSKGVRNYGYTF.

V and J are TRBV10-2 and TRBJ1-3; 8 bases agree with TRBD1. Germline V gives CDR1 WSHSY, CDR2 SAAADI. The CDR3 loop spans 14 amino acids. V trimming: 3 bases; J trimming: 4 bases; junction bases outside the gene matches: 2. CDR3 sequence reads: CASSDRGLGNTIYF. Here the CDR3 DNA reads TGCGCCAGCAGTGACAGGGGGCTCGGAAACACCATATATTTT.

V is TRBV19 and J is TRBJ1-1; D remains ambiguous. The CDR3 totals 15 residues. V was cut by 3 bases and J by 6 bases, with 17 bases left in between. The germline V gene encodes CDR1 LNHDA and CDR2 SQIVND (reference sequence). The CDR3: CASSMLVSGDAEAFF. The CDR3 DNA reads TGTGCCAGTAGTATGTTAGTGTCGGGTGACGCTGAAGCTTTCTTT.

V gene TRBV19 combines with J gene TRBJ2-1; 7 bases align to TRBD2. The V segment lost 5 bases and the J segment 1 base; nucleotides outside the gene matches: 14. The germline V gene has CDR1 LNHDA and CDR2 SQIVND (reference sequence). There are 18 residues in the CDR3. The CDR3 DNA sequence: TGTGCCAGTAGTTGGGCTAGCGGCCCCCGAAGGTCCTACAATGAGCAGTTCTTC. It encodes CASSWASGPRRSYNEQFF.